The rows below give T cell receptor beta chains drawn from one sample of a study of CD8 T cells in ankylosing spondylitis. Each CDR3 protein is one row after TCRdb ran MiXCR on the 5' RACE reads. The sample includes some 220,000 distinct CDR3 sequences, roughly 8% seen only once; the top ten take roughly 4.9%. The sample consisted of blood, either unsorted or a sorted T cell fraction (not recorded which). These receptors all come from a female donor with ankylosing spondylitis or in good health (not recorded which). Each CDR3 is given with its conserved first and last residue. Fields, in order: V gene, clone size, J gene, D gene, CDR3 DNA, CDR3 protein. D genes are given only for firm matches. The size of a clone is reported for some rows only, either as once, few or many, or as a class for expanded clones.

TRBV10-2	NA	TRBJ1-4	NA	TGCGCCAGCACCCCGAGCTGGCAGGTGACGGAAAAACTGTTTTTT	CASTPSWQVTEKLFF
TRBV6-1	many	TRBJ1-3	NA	TGTGCCAGCAGTGAAAGGGGCGCCGGCCGTGGAAACACCATATATTTT	CASSERGAGRGNTIYF
TRBV2	many	TRBJ2-1	NA	TGTGCCAGCAGTGAAATCGGGAATGAGCAGTTCTTC	CASSEIGNEQFF
TRBV7-9	few	TRBJ2-7	NA	TGTGCCAGCAGCGAGACTACCTACGAGCAGTACTTC	CASSETTYEQYF
TRBV7-9	many	TRBJ1-2	NA	TGTGCCAGCAGCACCACAGAGTTTAAATCTCGACGCTACACCTTC	CASSTTEFKSRRYTF
TRBV7-2	many	TRBJ1-2	TRBD1	TGTGCCAGCAGCTTATGGGACAGGGGCGGCTACACCTTC	CASSLWDRGGYTF
TRBV28	many	TRBJ2-7	TRBD2	TGTGCCAGCCGGACTAGCTCCCCCTACGAGCAGTACTTC	CASRTSSPYEQYF
TRBV5-1	many	TRBJ2-1	TRBD2	TGCGCCAGCAGCGAAAGCGGGGGGAGCTCCTACAATGAGCAGTTCTTC	CASSESGGSSYNEQFF
TRBV29-1	many	TRBJ2-1	TRBD1	TGCAGCGTTGAAAATTTAGGGGGACAGGGGGTAGATGAGCAGTTCTTC	CSVENLGGQGVDEQFF
TRBV6-1	many	TRBJ1-2	NA	TGTGCCAGCAGCGGGGATACAAGAGGGGATTATGGCTACACCTTC	CASSGDTRGDYGYTF
TRBV12-3/TRBV12-4	many	TRBJ2-3	NA	TGTGCCAGCAGTTCGGGCGGGAACCCCCGATTTAGCACAGATACGCAGTATTTT	CASSSGGNPRFSTDTQYF
TRBV4-3	many	TRBJ2-2	TRBD2	TGCGCCAGCAGCCAAGAATTTAGGGCGGGAGCAATCGGGGAGCTGTTTTTT	CASSQEFRAGAIGELFF
TRBV27	many	TRBJ1-6	NA	TGTGCCAGCAGTTGGCGGGTCTATAATTCACCCCTCCACTTT	CASSWRVYNSPLHF
TRBV20-1	many	TRBJ2-7	NA	TGCAGTGCAACCCACGAGGGACTGCTCTCCTACGAGCAGTACTTC	CSATHEGLLSYEQYF
TRBV5-4	many	TRBJ2-7	TRBD1	TGTGCCAGCAGCCCCGGGACAGGGGTTCAGAAGTACTTC	CASSPGTGVQKYF
TRBV5-1	many	TRBJ2-1	TRBD2	TGCGCCAGCAGCTCGGGACTAGCGGGAGGGCTTGGGAATGAGCAGTTCTTC	CASSSGLAGGLGNEQFF
TRBV20-1	many	TRBJ2-7	TRBD2	TGCAGTGCTAGTCCGGGACTAGCGGGACCTACGCGCGGCCACTACGAGCAGTACTTC	CSASPGLAGPTRGHYEQYF
TRBV20-1	many	TRBJ2-7	NA	TGCAGTGCTAAACAGGGGAGGTACGAGCAGTACTTC	CSAKQGRYEQYF
TRBV5-1	many	TRBJ2-1	NA	TGCGCCAGCAGCTTCCTATCCCCCAGCTCCTACAATGAGCAGTTCTTC	CASSFLSPSSYNEQFF
TRBV7-9	few	TRBJ1-4	NA	TGTGCCAGCAGCTTAAGTGTGCAAGAAAAGTTGTTTTTT	CASSLSVQEKLFF
TRBV7-9	NA	TRBJ1-2	NA	TGTGTCAGCAGCGCGCGGACCTGGGAGGATGGCTACACCTTC	CVSSARTWEDGYTF
TRBV10-3	many	TRBJ2-1	TRBD2	TGTGCCATCACCGATAGCGGGAGAGGGTACAATGAGCAGTTCTTC	CAITDSGRGYNEQFF
TRBV30	many	TRBJ2-1	TRBD2	TGTGCCTGGAGTTTCCCGGGGGGAAATGAGCAGTTCTTC	CAWSFPGGNEQFF
TRBV6-2/TRBV6-3	NA	TRBJ2-1	NA	TGTGCCAGCAGCCAAGACAGCTATCACCAGTTCTTC	CASSQDSYHQFF
TRBV7-8	NA	TRBJ2-1	NA	TGTGCCAGCAGCCTTCGAGCCCACAGGTCCTACACTGAGCAGTTCTTC	CASSLRAHRSYTEQFF
TRBV6-5	NA	TRBJ1-1	NA	TGTGCCAGCAGTTACTCTCGGCACCAGAACACTGAAGCTTTCTTT	CASSYSRHQNTEAFF
TRBV20-1	many	TRBJ1-1	TRBD1	TGCAGTGCTAGAGGGAGTTTCGGACAGGCTGAAGCTTTCTTT	CSARGSFGQAEAFF
TRBV20-1	many	TRBJ2-5	NA	TGCAGTGCTAAGAGTGGTGGCCCTAGCGAGGAGACCCAGTACTTC	CSAKSGGPSEETQYF
TRBV7-6	many	TRBJ2-2	NA	TGTGCCAGCAGCTCCCGCGGTGGCACCGGGGAGCTGTTTTTT	CASSSRGGTGELFF
TRBV28	many	TRBJ2-3	TRBD1	TGTGCCAGCAACTTGGGGACAGGGCCAGGCACAGATACGCAGTATTTT	CASNLGTGPGTDTQYF
TRBV12-3/TRBV12-4	few	TRBJ2-1	TRBD2	TGTGCCAGCAGTTCTCTCAGAGGGGCGACTAGCGGCTCCTACAATGAGCAGTTCTTC	CASSSLRGATSGSYNEQFF
TRBV24-1	many	TRBJ2-1	NA	TGTGCCACCAGTGATTGGACCCACCGTGAGCAGTTCTTC	CATSDWTHREQFF
TRBV7-9	NA	TRBJ2-7	NA	TGTGCCAGCAGCCATTCTGACAGGCTTGCCTCCTACGAGCAGTACTTC	CASSHSDRLASYEQYF
TRBV20-1	many	TRBJ2-2	NA	TGCAGTGCTAGGGGGACGGCGGGAAATATCGGGGAGCTGTTTTTT	CSARGTAGNIGELFF
TRBV12-3/TRBV12-4	many	TRBJ1-4	TRBD1	TGTGCCAGCAGTTCGGGGACAGGGGTTGAAAAACTGTTTTTT	CASSSGTGVEKLFF
TRBV21-1	many	TRBJ1-1	NA	TGTGCCAGCAGCAAAGGAAGTAAGGAGATGAACACTGAAGCTTTCTTT	CASSKGSKEMNTEAFF
TRBV20-1	many	TRBJ2-1	TRBD1	TGCAGTGCTTCGGGACAGCTATTTTACAATGAGCAGTTCTTC	CSASGQLFYNEQFF
TRBV20-1	many	TRBJ2-5	TRBD2	TGCAGTGCTAGAGATCTCGGGACTAGCTGGGAGACCCAGTACTTC	CSARDLGTSWETQYF
TRBV2	many	TRBJ2-7	TRBD1	TGTGCCAGCAGTCGGACAGGGGCCTACGAGCAGTACTTC	CASSRTGAYEQYF
TRBV6-2/TRBV6-3	many	TRBJ2-7	NA	TGTGCCAGCTCCGGGACGGGAAACTACGAGCAGTACTTC	CASSGTGNYEQYF
TRBV4-3	many	TRBJ2-5	NA	TGCGCCAGCAGCCAATCGGGCGAGACCCAGTACTTC	CASSQSGETQYF
TRBV6-2/TRBV6-3	many	TRBJ2-1	NA	TGTGCCAGCAGTTACTCCGGGGTAGGCAATGAGCAGTTCTTC	CASSYSGVGNEQFF
TRBV29-1	few	TRBJ1-1	NA	TGCAGCGTTGCGAAACGGCTTATGAACACTGAAGCTTTCTTT	CSVAKRLMNTEAFF
TRBV5-1	many	TRBJ2-6	NA	TGCGCCAGCAGCTCGGGCAACGTCCTGACTTTC	CASSSGNVLTF
TRBV28	many	TRBJ2-2	TRBD2	TGTGCCAGCAGTTTTACTAGCGGGAGAGTCGGGGAGCTGTTTTTT	CASSFTSGRVGELFF
TRBV10-3	NA	TRBJ2-7	TRBD1	TGTGCCATCAGCTCCGGGACAGTCTCCTACGAGCAGTACTTC	CAISSGTVSYEQYF
TRBV12-3/TRBV12-4	few	TRBJ2-5	NA	TGTGCCAGCACCCTCCTGGGGGGTTTGGAGACCCAGTACTTC	CASTLLGGLETQYF
TRBV5-1	many	TRBJ1-1	TRBD1	TGCGCCAGCAGCTACGGACAGGGAACTGAAGCTTTCTTT	CASSYGQGTEAFF